A single sample gave rise to the 29 T cell receptor beta chains below, sequenced in a study of T cell responses to AZD1222 COVID-19 vaccine. Generated by immunoSEQ multiplex PCR, the TCRdb table keeps only in-frame clones and is missing some. The sample holds approximately 170,000 clones, 92% seen once. The sequencing here drew on peripheral blood, taken 28 days after the second AZD1222 dose. These receptor sequences come from an adult who received the AZD1222 COVID-19 vaccine.

The chain recombines TRBV5-4 with TRBJ1-2; weak D call: TRBD1 (6 bases). Trimming removed 4 bases from V and 4 bases from J, with 17 bases in between. There are 15 residues in the CDR3. The germline V gene encodes CDR1 SGHNT and CDR2 YYREEE (reference sequence). The CDR3 DNA sequence: TGTGCCAGCAGCGTACAGGGTCAGCCTGTCTATGGCTACACCTTC. Amino acid sequence: CASSVQGQPVYGYTF.

This sequence joins TRBV30 and TRBJ2-7; TRBD2 agrees at 7 bases. CDR1 is GTSNPN, CDR2 SVGIG, per germline (reference sequence). V dropped 1 base and J dropped 5; count of bases not matched to a gene: 2. The CDR3 loop spans 12 amino acids. The chain's CDR3 is CAWSGGGDEQYF. As DNA, the CDR3 is TGTGCCTGGAGTGGGGGAGGGGACGAGCAGTACTTC.

This clone was recorded only once. The V and J genes are TRBV5-4 and TRBJ2-2, with 8 bases lining up with TRBD2. Per the germline V gene, CDR1 is SGHNT and CDR2 is YYREEE (reference sequence). V lost 2 bases and J lost 7; bases outside the gene matches: 10. The CDR3 is 16 residues long. The CDR3 sequence: CASSFAPGGRNGELFF. The CDR3 bases are TGTGCCAGCAGCTTTGCACCGGGGGGGCGAAACGGGGAGCTGTTTTTT.

The V gene is TRBV3-1 (or the pseudogene TRBV3-2), the J gene TRBJ2-1; the D is unclear. The V end lost 4 bases, the J end lost 9 bases, and 16 bases lay between the germline ends. Germline loops: CDR1 LGHDT, CDR2 YNNKEL (reference sequence). The CDR3 covers 14 residues. CDR3 DNA sequence: TGTGCCAGCAGCCCCAGGAGTATTGGTGGTGAGCAGTTCTTC. The encoded protein is CASSPRSIGGEQFF.

This chain joins TRBV7-2 and TRBJ1-1; 7 bases match TRBD1. V was clipped by 2 bases and J by 3 bases; unmatched bases: 3. The germline CDR1 and CDR2 sequences are SGHTA and FQGNSA. This CDR3 has 14 amino acids. CDR3 in DNA: TGTGCCAGCAGCTTAAAGGGACAGCACACTGAAGCTTTCTTT. Its translation is CASSLKGQHTEAFF.

V and J are TRBV7-6 and TRBJ2-7; 10 bases match TRBD1. V lost 5 bases, J lost 3 bases, and 7 bases stayed unmatched. CDR1 is SGHVS, CDR2 FNYEAQ, per germline. CDR3 length: 15 amino acids. The CDR3 is CASSRGTGVDYEQYF. CDR3 nucleotides: TGTGCCAGCAGCCGAGGGACAGGGGTAGACTACGAGCAGTACTTC. Together with reference TRBV7-6 and TRBJ2-7, the CDR3 gives the full variable domain: GAGVSQSPRYKVTKRGQDVALRCDPISGHVSLYWYRQALGQGPEFLTYFNYEAQQDKSGLPNDRFSAERPEGSISTLTIQRTEQRDSAMYRCASSRGTGVDYEQYFGPGTRLTVT.

The CDR3 coding sequence is TGTGCCAGCTCACCAAGGAGAGTCGGGGGCACAGATACGCAGTATTTT. It yields the protein CASSPRRVGGTDTQYF. The V gene is TRBV18, the J gene TRBJ2-3; TRBD2 is a possible D gene (5 bases). The CDR3 covers 16 residues. Germline lookup yields CDR1 KGHSH and CDR2 LQKENI. Between the trimmed V and J ends, which lost 2 bases and 1 base, there was a span of 13 bases. Full variable domain (outside the CDR3, taken from reference TRBV18 and TRBJ2-3): NAGVMQNPRHLVRRRGQEARLRCSPMKGHSHVYWYRQLPEEGLKFMVYLQKENIIDESGMPKERFSAEFPKEGPSILRIQQVVRGDSAAYFCASSPRRVGGTDTQYFGPGTRLTVL.

V gene TRBV19 combines with J gene TRBJ2-3; D not resolved. Germline V gene data show CDR1 as LNHDA and CDR2 as SQIVND (reference sequence). The V end was cut by 3 bases, the J end by 0 bases, with 13 bases between. This CDR3 has 16 residues. CDR3 bases: TGTGCCAGTAGTATTTCGGCCGCCACTAGCACAGATACGCAGTATTTT. Amino acids: CASSISAATSTDTQYF.

The genes are TRBV18 and TRBJ2-7; D remains ambiguous. V shed 2 bases and J shed 3 bases, with 11 bases lying between them. The germline V gene has CDR1 KGHSH and CDR2 LQKENI. CDR3 length: 14 residues. The CDR3, as DNA: TGTGCCAGCTCACCAGCCGAGAGATTCTACGAGCAGTACTTC. Protein product: CASSPAERFYEQYF. Full variable domain (outside the CDR3, taken from reference TRBV18 and TRBJ2-7): NAGVMQNPRHLVRRRGQEARLRCSPMKGHSHVYWYRQLPEEGLKFMVYLQKENIIDESGMPKERFSAEFPKEGPSILRIQQVVRGDSAAYFCASSPAERFYEQYFGPGTRLTVT.

The chain links TRBV30 to TRBJ1-6; D is undetermined. CDR3 length: 11 residues. Germline V CDR1 and CDR2: GTSNPN, SVGIG (reference sequence). V lost 2 bases, J lost 7 bases, and 3 bases lay in between. CDR3 bases: TGTGCCTGGAGTACCAATTCACCCCTCCACTTT. The encoded protein is CAWSTNSPLHF.

This clone was seen at least ten times. V is TRBV6-5 and J is TRBJ2-3, with 11 bases fitting TRBD1. After removal of 7 bases from V and 4 bases from J, the junction contained 7 bases not matched to a gene. Germline loops: CDR1 MNHEY, CDR2 SVGAGI. This CDR3 is built from 15 residues. The CDR3, as DNA: TGTGCCAGCACTCCCGGGACAGGGGGGGCAGATACGCAGTATTTT. It codes for CASTPGTGGADTQYF.

The chain carries TRBV5-4 and TRBJ1-1; D remains unclear. V lost 0 bases and J 1 base, leaving 4 bases between the germline ends. Germline CDR1 SGHNT, CDR2 YYREEE (reference sequence). The CDR3 sequence is 13 residues long. The CDR3 nucleotides read TGTGCCAGCAGCTTGGAACAGAACACTGAAGCTTTCTTT. Its translation: CASSLEQNTEAFF. Variable domain in full (rest from reference TRBV5-4 and TRBJ1-1): ETGVTQSPTHLIKTRGQQVTLRCSSQSGHNTVSWYQQALGQGPQFIFQYYREEENGRGNFPPRFSGLQFPNYSSELNVNALELDDSALYLCASSLEQNTEAFFGQGTRLTVV.

This clone was seen just once. This chain links TRBV10-1 with TRBJ1-4, with D unclear. This CDR3 contains 13 residues. In germline, CDR1 is WNHNN, CDR2 SYGVQD (reference sequence). V was cut by 6 bases and J by 10 bases, with 15 bases left in between. CDR3: CASRPGRSGKLFF. The CDR3 DNA is TGCGCCAGCAGGCCCGGGAGGAGCGGAAAACTGTTTTTT.

The rearrangement links TRBV4-1 to TRBJ2-5; D unclear. Germline V gene lookup returns CDR1 MGHRA and CDR2 YSYEKL. The CDR3 has 16 amino acids. Trimming left V 5 bases short and J 3 bases short, with 19 bases between. The CDR3 here is CASSENPLRTEETQYF. CDR3 in DNA: TGCGCCAGCAGCGAAAACCCCCTGCGGACCGAAGAGACCCAGTACTTC.

The rearrangement joins TRBV10-2 to TRBJ2-7; D may be TRBD2 (5 bases). The V gene lost 4 bases and the J gene lost 5 bases, with 15 bases spanning the gap. CDR1 and CDR2 from the germline V gene are WSHSY and SAAADI. The CDR3 totals 14 residues. The CDR3 DNA reads as TGCGCCAGCAGTGGCCGCCTCGGGGTCCACGAGCAGTACTTC. It yields the protein CASSGRLGVHEQYF.

J is TRBJ2-3 and V is TRBV5-1; 8 positions match TRBD1. Unmatched junction bases numbered 7, after V lost 4 bases and J lost 0 bases. The CDR3 length is 16 residues. The germline V gene has CDR1 SGHRS and CDR2 YFSETQ. CDR3 coding DNA: TGCGCCAGCAGCCTCTCCGGGACAGGCAGCACAGATACGCAGTATTTT. Amino acids: CASSLSGTGSTDTQYF.

J is TRBJ1-1 and V is TRBV18; unclear D gene. The CDR3 loop spans 16 amino acids. The V and J ends lost 0 bases and 0 bases respectively, with 11 bases between them. From germline, CDR1 is KGHSH and CDR2 LQKENI. CDR3 sequence (DNA): TGTGCCAGCTCACCACCGTTTAGTAACATGAACACTGAAGCTTTCTTT. It codes for CASSPPFSNMNTEAFF.

The chain couples TRBV3-1 (or the pseudogene TRBV3-2) to TRBJ1-5; no reliable D call. CDR1 is LGHDT, CDR2 YNNKEL, per germline (reference sequence). V lost 2 bases and J 4 bases, leaving 3 bases between the germline ends. CDR3 size: 12 residues. The DNA of the CDR3 is TGTGCCAGCAGCCAATTTAATCAGCCCCAGCATTTT. It specifies CASSQFNQPQHF.

The chain recombines TRBV11-1 with TRBJ1-2; 7 nucleotides line up with TRBD1. The CDR3 runs to 12 residues. The ends lost 5 bases at V and 7 bases at J; junction bases unmatched: 4. Germline assignment: CDR1 SGHAT and CDR2 FQDESV (reference sequence). The CDR3 protein is CASSTGQIGYTF. The DNA for the CDR3 is TGTGCCAGCAGCACGGGACAGATTGGCTACACCTTC.

This chain joins TRBV9 and TRBJ1-3, with D hard to call. The CDR3 is made up of 13 amino acids. Germline loops: CDR1 SGDLS, CDR2 YYNGEE. The V and J ends lost 4 bases and 4 bases respectively, with 9 bases between them. The CDR3: CASSFQTGNTIYF. The CDR3 bases are TGTGCCAGCAGCTTCCAAACGGGAAACACCATATATTTT.

This clone was seen just once. The gene calls are TRBV25-1 and TRBJ2-3, with D possibly matching TRBD1 (5 bases). Germline loops: CDR1 MGHDK, CDR2 SYGVNS. The CDR3 is 13 residues long. V was pared by 11 bases and J by 6 bases, with 18 bases between. The CDR3 is CAGQGDFMDTQYF. DNA for the CDR3: TGTGCCGGCCAGGGTGACTTTATGGATACGCAGTATTTT.

The rearrangement joins TRBV9 to TRBJ2-7; TRBD1 matches 7 bases. CDR1 and CDR2 (germline): SGDLS, YYNGEE. With V trimmed by 4 bases and J by 2 bases, 9 bases remained unmatched. The length of the CDR3 is 15 residues. CDR3: CASSPSGGKTYEQYF. The CDR3 nucleotides are TGTGCCAGCAGCCCCTCAGGGGGAAAAACCTACGAGCAGTACTTC.

The chain is built from TRBV5-1 and TRBJ2-3, with TRBD2 identical over 13 bases. The germline gives CDR1 SGHRS, CDR2 YFSETQ. J lost 8 bases, V lost 4 bases, and 22 bases had no gene match. CDR3 length equals 20 residues. In DNA, the CDR3 is TGCGCCAGCAGCCGGGAGGGGACTAGCGGGGACCTCCAAACGGGAAGTACGCAGTATTTT. Its protein product is CASSREGTSGDLQTGSTQYF. The variable domain in full, completed from reference TRBV5-1 and TRBJ2-3, reads KAGVTQTPRYLIKTRGQQVTLSCSPISGHRSVSWYQQTPGQGLQFLFEYFSETQRNKGNFPGRFSGRQFSNSRSEMNVSTLELGDSALYLCASSREGTSGDLQTGSTQYFGPGTRLTVL.

This rearrangement joins TRBV5-1 to TRBJ1-4; 9 positions agree with TRBD1. The CDR3 spans 15 residues. V lost 2 bases, J lost 7 bases, and 6 bases stayed unmatched. Germline V lookup: CDR1 SGHRS, CDR2 YFSETQ. CDR3 sequence: CASSLERGQGEKLFF. The CDR3 DNA reads TGCGCCAGCAGCTTAGAAAGGGGACAGGGTGAAAAACTGTTTTTT.

The chain has TRBV7-6 and TRBJ1-4; D remains ambiguous. V dropped 1 base and J dropped 8 bases, with 14 bases sitting between them. Germline V gene sequence: CDR1 SGHVS, CDR2 FNYEAQ. This CDR3 region has 15 residues. The CDR3, as DNA: TGTGCCAGCAGCTTAGTCCCGCCGGGAGGGGAAAAACTGTTTTTT. This sequence encodes CASSLVPPGGEKLFF.

The chain carries TRBV12-3 or TRBV12-4 and TRBJ1-2; D not certain. This CDR3 comprises 12 residues. V was cut by 6 bases and J by 3 bases, with 8 bases left in between. CDR3 nucleotide sequence: TGTGCCAGCAGCGGCACCGACTATGGCTACACCTTC. Translation: CASSGTDYGYTF.

Points on this clone: Additional DNA sequences in this sample encode the identical CDR3. This chain uses TRBV9 with TRBJ2-3; D possibly uses TRBD1 or TRBD2 (5 bases each). CDR1 SGDLS and CDR2 YYNGEE come from the germline V gene. The V and J ends lost 2 bases and 3 bases respectively, with 10 bases between them. The CDR3 runs to 14 residues. CDR3 nucleotides: TGTGCCAGCAGCGTGGGACCGAGTACAGATACGCAGTATTTT. Protein sequence: CASSVGPSTDTQYF.

The V call is TRBV9, the J call TRBJ2-7; 10 bases agree with TRBD1. The CDR3 runs 16 residues. Germline CDR1 SGDLS, CDR2 YYNGEE. V lost 0 bases to trimming and J lost 2 bases; unmatched junction nucleotides: 5. This chain's CDR3 is CASSVAPGTGAYEQYF. In DNA, the CDR3 is TGTGCCAGCAGCGTAGCACCCGGGACAGGGGCCTACGAGCAGTACTTC.

A few counts support this clone. Other DNA sequences in this specimen translate into the identical CDR3. This rearrangement joins TRBV29-1 to TRBJ1-2, with D possibly being TRBD1 (5 bases). From germline, CDR1 is SQVTM and CDR2 ANQGSEA. Deletions cut 3 bases from V and 4 bases from J, with 9 bases between. The CDR3 has 12 amino acids. The DNA for the CDR3 is TGCAGCGTTGACAGGGCTGGCTATGGCTACACCTTC. Translation: CSVDRAGYGYTF.